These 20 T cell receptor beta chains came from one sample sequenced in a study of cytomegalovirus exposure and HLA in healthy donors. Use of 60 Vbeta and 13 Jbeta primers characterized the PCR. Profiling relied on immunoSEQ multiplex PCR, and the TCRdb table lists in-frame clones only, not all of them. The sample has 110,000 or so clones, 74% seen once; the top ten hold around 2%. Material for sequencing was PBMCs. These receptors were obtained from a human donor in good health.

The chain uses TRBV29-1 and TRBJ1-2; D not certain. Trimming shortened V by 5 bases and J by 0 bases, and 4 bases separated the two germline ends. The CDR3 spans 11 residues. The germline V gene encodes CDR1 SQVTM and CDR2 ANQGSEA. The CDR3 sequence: CSVTTNYGYTF. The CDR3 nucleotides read TGCAGCGTTACAACTAACTATGGCTACACCTTC.

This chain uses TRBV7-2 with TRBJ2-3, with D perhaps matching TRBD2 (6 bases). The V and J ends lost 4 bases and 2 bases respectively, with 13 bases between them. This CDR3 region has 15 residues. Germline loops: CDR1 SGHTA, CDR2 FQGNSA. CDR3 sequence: CASSSLGGDTDTQYF. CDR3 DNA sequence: TGTGCCAGCAGCTCCCTTGGCGGGGACACAGATACGCAGTATTTT.

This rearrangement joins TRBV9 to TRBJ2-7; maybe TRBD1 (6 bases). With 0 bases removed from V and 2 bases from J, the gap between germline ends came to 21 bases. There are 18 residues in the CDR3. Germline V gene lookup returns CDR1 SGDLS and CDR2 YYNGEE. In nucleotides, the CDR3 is TGTGCCAGCAGCGTAGGGACAGACCGAAAGGGAATTACCTACGAGCAGTACTTC. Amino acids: CASSVGTDRKGITYEQYF.

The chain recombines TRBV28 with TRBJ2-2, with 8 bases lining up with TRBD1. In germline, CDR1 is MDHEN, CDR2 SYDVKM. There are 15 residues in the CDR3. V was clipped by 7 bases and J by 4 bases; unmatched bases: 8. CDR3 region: CASTRTGTATGELFF. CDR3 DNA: TGTGCCAGCACCCGGACAGGGACGGCCACCGGGGAGCTGTTTTTT.

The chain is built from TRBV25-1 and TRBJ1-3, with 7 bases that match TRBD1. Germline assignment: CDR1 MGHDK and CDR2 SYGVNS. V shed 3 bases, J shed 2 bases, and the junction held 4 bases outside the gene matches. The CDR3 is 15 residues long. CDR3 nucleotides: TGTGCCAGCAGTGACACAGGGGTACCTGGAAACACCATATATTTT. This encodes CASSDTGVPGNTIYF.

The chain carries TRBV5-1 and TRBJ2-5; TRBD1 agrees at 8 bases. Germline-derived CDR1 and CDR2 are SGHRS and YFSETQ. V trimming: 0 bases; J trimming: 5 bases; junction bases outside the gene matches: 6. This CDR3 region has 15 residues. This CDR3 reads CASSLVAGGGETQYF. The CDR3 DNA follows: TGCGCCAGCAGCTTGGTGGCAGGGGGCGGTGAGACCCAGTACTTC.

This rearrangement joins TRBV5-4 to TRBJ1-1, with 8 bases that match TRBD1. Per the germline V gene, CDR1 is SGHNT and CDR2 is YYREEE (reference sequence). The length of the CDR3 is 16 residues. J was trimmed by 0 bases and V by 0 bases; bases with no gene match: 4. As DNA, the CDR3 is TGTGCCAGCAGCTTGGGGCAGGGGGCTGTGAACACTGAAGCTTTCTTT. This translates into CASSLGQGAVNTEAFF.

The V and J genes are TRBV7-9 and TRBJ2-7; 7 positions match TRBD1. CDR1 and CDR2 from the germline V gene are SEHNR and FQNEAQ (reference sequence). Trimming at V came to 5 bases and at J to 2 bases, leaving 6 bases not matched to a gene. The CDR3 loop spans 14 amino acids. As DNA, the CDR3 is TGTGCCAGCAGCGAGACAGGGCCCGCCTACGAGCAGTACTTC. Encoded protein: CASSETGPAYEQYF.

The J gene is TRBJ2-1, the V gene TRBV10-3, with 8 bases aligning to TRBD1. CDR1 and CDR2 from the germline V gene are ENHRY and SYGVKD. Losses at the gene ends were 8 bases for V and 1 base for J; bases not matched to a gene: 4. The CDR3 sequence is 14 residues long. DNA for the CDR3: TGTGCCATCGGCGACAGGGGATCCTACAATGAGCAGTTCTTC. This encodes CAIGDRGSYNEQFF.

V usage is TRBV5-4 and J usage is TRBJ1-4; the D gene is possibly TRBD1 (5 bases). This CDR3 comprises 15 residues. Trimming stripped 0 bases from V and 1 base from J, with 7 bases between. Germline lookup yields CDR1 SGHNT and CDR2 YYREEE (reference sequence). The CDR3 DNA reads TGTGCCAGCAGCTTGGCCGGGGGAACTAATGAAAAACTGTTTTTT. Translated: CASSLAGGTNEKLFF.

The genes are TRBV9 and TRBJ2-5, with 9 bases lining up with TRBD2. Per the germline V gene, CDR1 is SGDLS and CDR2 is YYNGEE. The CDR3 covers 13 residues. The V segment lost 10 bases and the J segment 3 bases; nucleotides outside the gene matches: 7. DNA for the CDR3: TGTGCCTCCGCGGGGGGGCCGGAAGAGACCCAGTACTTC. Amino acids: CASAGGPEETQYF.

The chain's CDR3 is CAWLRQGTTYEQYF. The CDR3 nucleotides read TGTGCCTGGCTTCGACAGGGGACTACCTACGAGCAGTACTTC. This chain joins TRBV30 and TRBJ2-7, with D tentatively TRBD1 (8 bases). The germline V and J ends were trimmed by 5 bases and 2 bases, with 16 bases remaining between them. CDR1 is GTSNPN, CDR2 SVGIG, per germline (reference sequence). CDR3 length: 14 amino acids. Drawing the rest from reference TRBV30 and TRBJ2-7, the complete variable domain is SQTIHQWPATLVQPVGSPLSLECTVEGTSNPNLYWYRQAAGRGLQLLFYSVGIGQISSEVPQNLSASRPQDRQFILSSKKLLLSDSGFYLCAWLRQGTTYEQYFGPGTRLTVT.

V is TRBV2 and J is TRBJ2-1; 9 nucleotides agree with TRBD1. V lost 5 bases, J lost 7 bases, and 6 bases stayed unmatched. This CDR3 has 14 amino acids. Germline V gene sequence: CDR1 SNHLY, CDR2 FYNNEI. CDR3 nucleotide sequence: TGTGCCAGCAGTCCCGGGACAGGGCCAAATGAGCAGTTCTTC. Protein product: CASSPGTGPNEQFF. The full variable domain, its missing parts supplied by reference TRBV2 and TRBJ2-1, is EPEVTQTPSHQVTQMGQEVILRCVPISNHLYFYWYRQILGQKVEFLVSFYNNEISEKSEIFDDQFSVERPDGSNFTLKIRSTKLEDSAMYFCASSPGTGPNEQFFGPGTRLTVL.

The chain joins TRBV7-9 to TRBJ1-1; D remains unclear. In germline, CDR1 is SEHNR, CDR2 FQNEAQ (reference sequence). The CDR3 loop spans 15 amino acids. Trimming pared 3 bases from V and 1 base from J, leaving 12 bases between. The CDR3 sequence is CASSFRSDGNTEAFF. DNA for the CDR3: TGTGCCAGCAGCTTTAGGAGCGACGGGAACACTGAAGCTTTCTTT.

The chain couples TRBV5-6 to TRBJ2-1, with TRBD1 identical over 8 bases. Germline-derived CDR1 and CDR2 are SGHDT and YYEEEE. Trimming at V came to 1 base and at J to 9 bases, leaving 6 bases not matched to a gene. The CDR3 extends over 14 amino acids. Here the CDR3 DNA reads TGTGCCAGCAGCTTGCAGCAGGGGGCGGTTGAGCAGTTCTTC. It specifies CASSLQQGAVEQFF.

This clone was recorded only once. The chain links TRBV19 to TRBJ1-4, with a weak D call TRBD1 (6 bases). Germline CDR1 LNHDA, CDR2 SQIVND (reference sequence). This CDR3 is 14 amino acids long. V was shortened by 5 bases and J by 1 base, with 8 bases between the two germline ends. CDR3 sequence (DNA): TGTGCCAGTAGTGGGGGCGGAACTAATGAAAAACTGTTTTTT. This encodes CASSGGGTNEKLFF.

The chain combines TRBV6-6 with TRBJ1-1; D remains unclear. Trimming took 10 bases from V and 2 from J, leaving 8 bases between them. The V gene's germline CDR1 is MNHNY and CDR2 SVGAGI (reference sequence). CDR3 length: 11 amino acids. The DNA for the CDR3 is TGTGCCATCCGTCGTAACACTGAAGCTTTCTTT. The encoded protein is CAIRRNTEAFF.

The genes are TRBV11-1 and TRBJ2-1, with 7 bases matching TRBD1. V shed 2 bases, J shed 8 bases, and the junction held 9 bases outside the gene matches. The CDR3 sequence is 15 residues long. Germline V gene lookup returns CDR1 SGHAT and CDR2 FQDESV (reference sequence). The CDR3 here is CASSLRQGGRDEQFF. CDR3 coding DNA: TGTGCCAGCAGCTTAAGACAGGGTGGTCGGGATGAGCAGTTCTTC.

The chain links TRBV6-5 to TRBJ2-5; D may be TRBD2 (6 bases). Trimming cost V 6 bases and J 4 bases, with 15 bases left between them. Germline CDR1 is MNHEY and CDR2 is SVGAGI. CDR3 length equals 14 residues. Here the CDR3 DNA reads TGTGCCAGCAGCCCGGGACTCACCGGAGAGACCCAGTACTTC. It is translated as CASSPGLTGETQYF.

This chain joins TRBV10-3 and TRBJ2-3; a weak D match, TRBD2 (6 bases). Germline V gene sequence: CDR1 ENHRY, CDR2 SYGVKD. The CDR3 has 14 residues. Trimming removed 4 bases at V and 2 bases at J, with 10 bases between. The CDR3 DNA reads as TGTGCCATCAGTGTTGGAGGGGACACAGATACGCAGTATTTT. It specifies CAISVGGDTDTQYF.